Listed below are T cell receptor beta chains from one sample, sequenced in a study of shared clonotypes between healthy human individuals. TCRdb's table, derived via immunoSEQ multiplex PCR, lists solely in-frame clones and lacks some. The table has about 600,000 clones, 95% to 98% seen once; the top ten hold 0.3%. The sample consisted of naive CD8+ T cells sorted from blood. Receptor source: a man aged 25-45 years in good health. Each CDR3 is given with its conserved first and last residue. A D gene is named only where the DNA matches it firmly. Expanded clones are given a class, and other clones once, few, many or no size at all.

V gene,CDR3 length,J gene,D gene,clone size,CDR3 DNA,CDR3 protein
TRBV5-4,11,TRBJ2-1,NA,NA,TGTGCCAGCAGCATGGGTGGCGAGCAGTTCTTC,CASSMGGEQFF
TRBV4-3,17,TRBJ2-1,TRBD2,NA,TGCGCCAGCAGCCAAGATGGGGCTAGCGGGAGGGCTAATGAGCAGTTCTTC,CASSQDGASGRANEQFF
TRBV27,16,TRBJ2-1,NA,NA,TGTGCCAGCAGTCCTTTAGCGGTTAGCTCCTACAATGAGCAGTTCTTC,CASSPLAVSSYNEQFF
TRBV28,16,TRBJ2-5,NA,NA,TGTGCCAGCAGGACAGGGTTTTGGAGCGGGAGCGAGACCCAGTACTTC,CASRTGFWSGSETQYF
TRBV11-1,13,TRBJ2-7,NA,NA,TGTGCCAGCAGCTTTACTAGAACCTACGAGCAGTACTTC,CASSFTRTYEQYF
TRBV6-5,12,TRBJ2-5,NA,NA,TGTGCCAGCAGTTACTCGGGAGAGACCCAGTACTTC,CASSYSGETQYF
TRBV6-5,15,TRBJ1-1,NA,NA,TGTGCCAGCAGTTACTATACCACAGGGAGCACTGAAGCTTTCTTT,CASSYYTTGSTEAFF
TRBV13,15,TRBJ2-2,TRBD2,NA,TGTGCCAGCAGCTACGGACTAGCGGGACCCGGGGAGCTGTTTTTT,CASSYGLAGPGELFF
TRBV29-1,14,TRBJ2-7,TRBD1,NA,TGCAGCGTTGAAGCAGGGGGCATGGGTTACGAGCAGTACTTC,CSVEAGGMGYEQYF
TRBV29-1,11,TRBJ1-1,NA,NA,TGCAGCGTTGACGCTTACACTGAAGCTTTCTTT,CSVDAYTEAFF
TRBV4-3,16,TRBJ1-2,NA,NA,TGCGCCAGCAGCCAAGATTTTTTGGGGGAGGTTGGTGGCTACACCTTC,CASSQDFLGEVGGYTF
TRBV2,15,TRBJ2-5,TRBD1,NA,TGTGCCAGCAGGGCAACAGGGGGCGAGTTGGAGACCCAGTACTTC,CASRATGGELETQYF
TRBV6-1,12,TRBJ2-2,NA,few,TGTGCCAGCAGTGCGTGGACCGGGGAGCTGTTTTTT,CASSAWTGELFF
TRBV5-6,16,TRBJ1-4,NA,NA,TGTGCCAGCAGCTTGGGCAGGGGAGCAATTAATGAAAAACTGTTTTTT,CASSLGRGAINEKLFF
TRBV30,13,TRBJ2-1,TRBD2,NA,TGTGCCTGGAGTACTAGCGGGAGTAGTGAGCAGTTCTTC,CAWSTSGSSEQFF
TRBV7-8,16,TRBJ1-5,TRBD1,NA,TGTGCCAGCAGCCCCCAGGACAGGTATAGCAATCAGCCCCAGCATTTT,CASSPQDRYSNQPQHF
TRBV2,12,TRBJ2-7,TRBD1,NA,TGTGCCAGCAGGGGACAGGGGAAGGAGCAGTACTTC,CASRGQGKEQYF
TRBV19,13,TRBJ2-7,NA,NA,TGTGCCAGTAGTATTCGGGACGGATACGAGCAGTACTTC,CASSIRDGYEQYF
TRBV6-1,16,TRBJ2-7,TRBD1,NA,TGTGCCAGCAGTGGCCACCCCGGGACAGGGATGAAGGAGCAGTACTTC,CASSGHPGTGMKEQYF
TRBV14,14,TRBJ2-5,NA,NA,TGTGCCAGCAGCTCTCCTTGGGACAAAGAGACCCAGTACTTC,CASSSPWDKETQYF
TRBV19,16,TRBJ1-5,NA,NA,TGTGCCAGTAGTAATTCGGGGGACCGACGCAATCAGCCCCAGCATTTT,CASSNSGDRRNQPQHF
TRBV18,17,TRBJ2-4,TRBD1,NA,TGTGCCAGCTCACAGACAGGGGGCGGAATAGCCAAAAACATTCAGTACTTC,CASSQTGGGIAKNIQYF
TRBV30,13,TRBJ2-7,NA,NA,TGTGCCTGGTCTACTGGGCAGAACTACGAGCAGTACTTC,CAWSTGQNYEQYF
TRBV9,13,TRBJ2-1,NA,NA,TGTGCCAGTAAGGAGGGGGAATACAATGAGCAGTTCTTC,CASKEGEYNEQFF
TRBV29-1,15,TRBJ2-6,NA,NA,TGCAGCGTTGAAGTCCGGGCCGGTGGGGCCAACGTCCTGACTTTC,CSVEVRAGGANVLTF
TRBV6-5,16,TRBJ1-4,NA,NA,TGTGCCAGCAGTTACTCCGCTTCTTGGGAGGCGGAAAAACTGTTTTTT,CASSYSASWEAEKLFF